The 14 T cell receptor beta chains presented below share a single source sample, sequenced in a study of T cell responses to AZD1222 COVID-19 vaccine. Repertoires were generated with immunoSEQ multiplex PCR, while TCRdb's copy carries only in-frame clones and drops some. The profile shows approximately 94,000 clones, 88% of them singletons. Sequenced here: peripheral blood, sampled on day 0 of AZD1222 vaccination. These receptors were taken from an adult in good health.

This clone was seen only once. The genes are TRBV6-2 or TRBV6-3 and TRBJ2-6; D not resolved. The CDR3 consists of 17 residues. Trimming stripped 4 bases from V and 2 bases from J, with 15 bases between. Germline CDR1 and CDR2: MNHEY and SVGEGT. In DNA form, the CDR3 reads TGTGCCAGCAGTTCGGTACTCGCTCAAACTGGGGCCAACGTCCTGACTTTC. Protein: CASSSVLAQTGANVLTF.

V and J are TRBV28 and TRBJ2-1, with D tentatively TRBD1 (6 bases). From germline, CDR1 is MDHEN and CDR2 SYDVKM. V dropped 1 base and J dropped 2 bases, with 12 bases sitting between them. The CDR3 extends over 16 amino acids. The CDR3 loop is CASSLFSPGAYNEQFF. The CDR3 coding sequence is TGTGCCAGCAGTTTATTCAGCCCAGGGGCCTACAATGAGCAGTTCTTC.

The rearrangement links TRBV19 to TRBJ2-7; 14 nucleotides align to TRBD2. The V segment lost 5 bases and the J segment 4 bases; nucleotides outside the gene matches: 4. Germline assignment: CDR1 LNHDA and CDR2 SQIVND (reference sequence). This CDR3 has 15 amino acids. CDR3 protein: CASSWGTSGRYEQYF. The CDR3 DNA is TGTGCCAGTAGTTGGGGGACTAGCGGGAGATACGAGCAGTACTTC.

The chain links TRBV2 to TRBJ2-2; D remains ambiguous. Trimming shortened V by 7 bases and J by 6 bases, and 9 bases separated the two germline ends. Germline V gene lookup returns CDR1 SNHLY and CDR2 FYNNEI. The CDR3 length is 12 residues. The CDR3, as DNA: TGTGCCAGCATGGAGCGTCCCGGGGAGCTGTTTTTT. Translated: CASMERPGELFF.

The chain links TRBV9 to TRBJ2-5, with 10 bases fitting TRBD2. The germline V gene encodes CDR1 SGDLS and CDR2 YYNGEE. V lost 3 bases and J lost 7; bases outside the gene matches: 12. The CDR3 totals 16 residues. The CDR3 sequence is CASSDGTSAVGGTQYF. Written as DNA, the CDR3 is TGTGCCAGCAGCGACGGGACTAGCGCCGTGGGGGGGACCCAGTACTTC.

The chain employs TRBV4-1 and TRBJ2-5, with D hard to call. The CDR3 covers 11 residues. Germline CDR1 reads MGHRA; CDR2 reads YSYEKL. V lost 0 bases and J 4 bases, leaving 0 bases between the germline ends. Here the CDR3 reads CASSQEETQYF. Here the CDR3 DNA reads TGCGCCAGCAGCCAAGAAGAGACCCAGTACTTC.

This clone was picked up one time. V gene TRBV7-6 combines with J gene TRBJ2-7; TRBD1 aligns across 9 bases. This CDR3 comprises 20 residues. V shed 1 base and J 2 bases; nucleotides not matched to a gene: 18. The germline V gene encodes CDR1 SGHVS and CDR2 FNYEAQ. Here the CDR3 reads CASSLVLGGTLGQGTYEQYF. The CDR3 nucleotides read TGTGCCAGCAGCTTAGTTCTCGGCGGGACGCTAGGACAGGGGACCTACGAGCAGTACTTC.

The CDR3 protein is CASNQQTGQTSQPQHF. In DNA form, the CDR3 reads TGTGCCAGTAACCAACAGACGGGACAGACGAGTCAGCCCCAGCATTTT. The rearrangement uses TRBV19 and TRBJ1-5, with 7 bases that match TRBD1. The J segment lost 6 bases and the V segment lost 7 bases, leaving 15 bases of the junction unmatched. This CDR3 contains 16 residues. The germline gives CDR1 LNHDA, CDR2 SQIVND (reference sequence). Complete variable domain (other parts from reference TRBV19 and TRBJ1-5): DGGITQSPKYLFRKEGQNVTLSCEQNLNHDAMYWYRQDPGQGLRLIYYSQIVNDFQKGDIAEGYSVSREKKESFPLTVTSAQKNPTAFYLCASNQQTGQTSQPQHFGDGTRLSIL.

J is TRBJ2-7 and V is TRBV19; 8 bases fit TRBD2. Germline-derived CDR1 and CDR2 are LNHDA and SQIVND (reference sequence). The CDR3 sequence is 20 residues long. V shed 3 bases and J 5 bases; nucleotides not matched to a gene: 24. The CDR3 DNA follows: TGTGCCAGTAGTATGTTGATCTTGGAAAGGCACAGCGGGAGTAAGCACGAGCAGTACTTC. Translating gives CASSMLILERHSGSKHEQYF.

The chain uses TRBV27 and TRBJ1-5; 7 positions agree with TRBD1. The CDR3 covers 13 residues. The V segment lost 5 bases and the J segment 6 bases; nucleotides outside the gene matches: 4. Germline CDR1 and CDR2: MNHEY and SMNVEV (reference sequence). The CDR3 loop is CASSGGGVQPQHF. For the CDR3, the DNA is TGTGCCAGCAGTGGAGGGGGCGTTCAGCCCCAGCATTTT.

The chain combines TRBV28 with TRBJ2-5; 10 nucleotides align to TRBD2. CDR1 and CDR2 (germline): MDHEN, SYDVKM. The length of the CDR3 is 16 residues. V lost 3 bases, J lost 7 bases, and 11 bases stayed unmatched. CDR3 sequence (DNA): TGTGCCAGCAGTTTTACTAGCGGGATTCTATTTGGGACCCAGTACTTC. Translation: CASSFTSGILFGTQYF.

The chain carries TRBV2 and TRBJ1-1, with D possibly matching TRBD1 (5 bases). The length of the CDR3 is 15 residues. V lost 3 bases, J lost 0 bases, and 11 bases lay in between. The germline gives CDR1 SNHLY, CDR2 FYNNEI. The CDR3 spells CASSENQGMNTEAFF. Here the CDR3 DNA reads TGTGCCAGCAGTGAGAACCAGGGCATGAACACTGAAGCTTTCTTT. The whole variable domain, filled in from reference TRBV2 and TRBJ1-1, reads EPEVTQTPSHQVTQMGQEVILRCVPISNHLYFYWYRQILGQKVEFLVSFYNNEISEKSEIFDDQFSVERPDGSNFTLKIRSTKLEDSAMYFCASSENQGMNTEAFFGQGTRLTVV.

The rearrangement uses TRBV4-3 and TRBJ1-1, with 9 bases that match TRBD1. The V and J ends lost 4 bases and 2 bases, in that order; junction bases with no gene match: 11. The CDR3 totals 17 residues. Germline loops: CDR1 LGHNA, CDR2 YSLEER. Written as DNA, the CDR3 is TGCGCCAGCAGCCGCACCGGGACAGGGTTACTAAACACTGAAGCTTTCTTT. Translated, it gives CASSRTGTGLLNTEAFF.

J is TRBJ1-3 and V is TRBV9, with D tentatively TRBD1 (6 bases). The CDR3 is 19 residues long. Deletions cut 1 base from V and 0 bases from J, with 20 bases between. CDR1 is SGDLS and CDR2 is YYNGEE in the germline V gene. CDR3 amino acids: CASSVSHQVGTHSGNTIYF. The CDR3 DNA reads as TGTGCCAGCAGCGTATCCCACCAGGTCGGGACACACTCTGGAAACACCATATATTTT.